This entry concerns a single TCR beta chain. Trimming at V came to 6 bases and at J to 7 bases, leaving 10 bases not matched to a gene. In germline, CDR1 is MDHEN, CDR2 SYDVKM. The CDR3 runs to 14 residues. The entry originates in a study of shared clonotypes between healthy human individuals. Measured with immunoSEQ multiplex PCR; TCRdb has only the in-frame clones, and not every one. This sample has some 2,000,000 clones, with approximately 96% found just once. Source material: naive CD4+ T cells sorted from blood. Subset defined: CD45RA+ positively selected. The receptor was isolated from a man between 18 and 35 years old in good health. The chain has TRBV28 and TRBJ1-2, with 8 positions matching TRBD1. The DNA of the CDR3 is TGTGCCAGCAGCCCCAGGACAGGGAGGGTTGGCTACACCTTC. Translating it yields CASSPRTGRVGYTF.